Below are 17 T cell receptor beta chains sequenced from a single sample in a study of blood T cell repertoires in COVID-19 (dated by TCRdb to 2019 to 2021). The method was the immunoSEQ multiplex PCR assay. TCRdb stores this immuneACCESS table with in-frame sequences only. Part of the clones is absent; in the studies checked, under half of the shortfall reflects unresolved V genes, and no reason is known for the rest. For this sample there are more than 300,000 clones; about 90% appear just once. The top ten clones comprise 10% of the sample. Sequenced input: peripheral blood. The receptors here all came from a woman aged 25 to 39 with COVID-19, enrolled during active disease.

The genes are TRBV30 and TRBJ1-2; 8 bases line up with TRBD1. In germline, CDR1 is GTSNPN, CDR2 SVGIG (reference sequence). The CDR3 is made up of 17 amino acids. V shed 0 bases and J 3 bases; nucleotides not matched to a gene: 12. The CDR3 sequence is CAWSVKGGTGDYYGYTF. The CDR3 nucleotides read TGTGCCTGGAGTGTAAAAGGGGGGACAGGTGACTACTATGGCTACACCTTC.

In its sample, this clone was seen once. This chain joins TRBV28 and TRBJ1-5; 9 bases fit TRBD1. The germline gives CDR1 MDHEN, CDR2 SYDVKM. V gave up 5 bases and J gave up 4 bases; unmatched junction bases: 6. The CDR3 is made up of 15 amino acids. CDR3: CASSSTGGWNQPQHF. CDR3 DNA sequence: TGTGCCAGCAGTAGTACAGGGGGCTGGAATCAGCCCCAGCATTTT.

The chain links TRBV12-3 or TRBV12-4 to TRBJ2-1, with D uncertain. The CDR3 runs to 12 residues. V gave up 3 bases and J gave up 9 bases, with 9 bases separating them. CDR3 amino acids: CASSFASTEQFF. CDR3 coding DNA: TGTGCCAGCAGTTTCGCGTCTACTGAGCAGTTCTTC.

CDR3 sequence: CASSRDTQYF. Written as DNA, the CDR3 is TGTGCCAGCAGTCGGGATACGCAGTATTTT. This chain uses TRBV12-3 or TRBV12-4 with TRBJ2-3; D call uncertain. V lost 5 bases and J lost 6, with 3 bases in between. CDR3 length: 10 residues.

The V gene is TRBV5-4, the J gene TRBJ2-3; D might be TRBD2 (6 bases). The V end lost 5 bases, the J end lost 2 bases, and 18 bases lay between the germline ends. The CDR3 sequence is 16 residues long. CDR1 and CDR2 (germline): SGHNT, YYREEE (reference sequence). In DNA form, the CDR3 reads TGTGCCAGCAGTCGGGGAGGTAGCCGGGCCACAGATACGCAGTATTTT. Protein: CASSRGGSRATDTQYF.

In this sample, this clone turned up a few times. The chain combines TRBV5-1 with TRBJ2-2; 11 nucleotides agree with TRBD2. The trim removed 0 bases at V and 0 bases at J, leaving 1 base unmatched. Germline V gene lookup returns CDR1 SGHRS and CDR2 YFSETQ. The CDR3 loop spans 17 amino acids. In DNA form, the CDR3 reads TGCGCCAGCAGCTTGGGACTAGCGGGGTCGAACACCGGGGAGCTGTTTTTT. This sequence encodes CASSLGLAGSNTGELFF.

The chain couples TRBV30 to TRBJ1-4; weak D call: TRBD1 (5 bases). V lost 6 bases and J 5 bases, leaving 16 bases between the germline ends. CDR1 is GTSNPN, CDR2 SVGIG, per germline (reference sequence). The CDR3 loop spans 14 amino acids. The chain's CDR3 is CACQGGSSNEKLFF. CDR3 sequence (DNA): TGTGCCTGCCAGGGCGGGAGTTCCAATGAAAAACTGTTTTTT.

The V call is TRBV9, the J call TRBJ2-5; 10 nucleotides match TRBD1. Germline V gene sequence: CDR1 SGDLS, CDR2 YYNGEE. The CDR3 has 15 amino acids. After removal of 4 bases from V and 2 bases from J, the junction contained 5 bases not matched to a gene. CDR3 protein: CASSTRDRGQETQYF. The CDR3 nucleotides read TGTGCCAGCAGCACCCGGGACAGGGGACAAGAGACCCAGTACTTC.

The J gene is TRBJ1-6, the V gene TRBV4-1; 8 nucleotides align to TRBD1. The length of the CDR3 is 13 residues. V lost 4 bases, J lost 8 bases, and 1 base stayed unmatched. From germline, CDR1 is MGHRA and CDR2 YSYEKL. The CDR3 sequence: CASSLQGDSPLHF. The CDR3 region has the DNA TGCGCCAGCAGCCTACAGGGGGATTCACCCCTCCACTTT.

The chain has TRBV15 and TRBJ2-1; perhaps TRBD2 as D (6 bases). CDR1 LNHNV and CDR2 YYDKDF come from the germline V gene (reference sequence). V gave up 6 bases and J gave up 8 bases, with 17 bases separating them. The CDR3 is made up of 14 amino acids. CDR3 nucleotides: TGTGCCACCAGTTTCCCTGGTACTAGCTATGAGCAGTTCTTC. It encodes CATSFPGTSYEQFF. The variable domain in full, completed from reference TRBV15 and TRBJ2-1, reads DAMVIQNPRYQVTQFGKPVTLSCSQTLNHNVMYWYQQKSSQAPKLLFHYYDKDFNNEADTPDNFQSRRPNTSFCFLDIRSPGLGDTAMYLCATSFPGTSYEQFFGPGTRLTVL.

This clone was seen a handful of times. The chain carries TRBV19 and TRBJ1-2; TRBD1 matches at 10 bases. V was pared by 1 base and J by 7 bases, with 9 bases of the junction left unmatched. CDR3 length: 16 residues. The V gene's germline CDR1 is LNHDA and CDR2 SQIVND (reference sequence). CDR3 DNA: TGTGCCAGTAGTATAGGCGCGGGACAGGGGTCCCGTGGCTACACCTTC. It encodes CASSIGAGQGSRGYTF.

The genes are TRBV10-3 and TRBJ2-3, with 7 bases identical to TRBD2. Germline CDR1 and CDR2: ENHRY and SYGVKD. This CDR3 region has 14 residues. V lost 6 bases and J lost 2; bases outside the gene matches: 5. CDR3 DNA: TGTGCCATCAGGCAAGCGGGGATCACAGATACGCAGTATTTT. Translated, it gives CAIRQAGITDTQYF.

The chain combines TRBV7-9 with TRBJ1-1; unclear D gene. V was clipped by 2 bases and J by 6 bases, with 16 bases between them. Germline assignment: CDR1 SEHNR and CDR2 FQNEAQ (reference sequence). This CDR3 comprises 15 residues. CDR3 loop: CASSLIPPRSSEAFF. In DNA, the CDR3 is TGTGCCAGCAGCTTAATCCCCCCCCGGTCGTCTGAAGCTTTCTTT.

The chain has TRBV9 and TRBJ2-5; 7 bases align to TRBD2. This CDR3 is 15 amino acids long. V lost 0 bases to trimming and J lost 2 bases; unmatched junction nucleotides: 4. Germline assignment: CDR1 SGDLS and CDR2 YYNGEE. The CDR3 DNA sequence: TGTGCCAGCAGCGTAGGCGGGAGCTGGCAAGAGACCCAGTACTTC. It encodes CASSVGGSWQETQYF.

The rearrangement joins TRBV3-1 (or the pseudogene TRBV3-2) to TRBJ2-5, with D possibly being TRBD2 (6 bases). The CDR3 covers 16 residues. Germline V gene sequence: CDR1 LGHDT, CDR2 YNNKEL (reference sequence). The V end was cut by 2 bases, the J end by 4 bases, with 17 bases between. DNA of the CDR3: TGTGCCAGCAGCCAAAAGTGGGGGGTTATATCAGAGACCCAGTACTTC. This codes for CASSQKWGVISETQYF.

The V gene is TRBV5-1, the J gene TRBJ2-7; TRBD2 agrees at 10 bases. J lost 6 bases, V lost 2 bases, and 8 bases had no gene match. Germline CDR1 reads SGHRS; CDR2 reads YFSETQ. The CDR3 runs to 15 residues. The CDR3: CASSFSLAGASEQYF. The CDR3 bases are TGCGCCAGCAGCTTTTCGCTAGCGGGAGCGTCCGAGCAGTACTTC.

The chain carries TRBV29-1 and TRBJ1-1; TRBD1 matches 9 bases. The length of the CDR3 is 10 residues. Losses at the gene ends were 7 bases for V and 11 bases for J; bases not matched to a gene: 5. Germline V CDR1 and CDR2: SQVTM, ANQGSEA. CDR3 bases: TGCAGCGATGGACAGGGGAACGCTTTCTTT. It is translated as CSDGQGNAFF.